One T cell receptor beta chain is described in this entry. This entry comes from a study of T cell clones after liver transplantation. This table comes from immunoSEQ multiplex PCR, and its TCRdb copy is limited to in-frame clones, with some not included. The data show 65,000 to 95,000 clones, over 70% seen once. Per germline, CDR1 SNHLY and CDR2 FYNNEI. Trimming took off 5 bases at V and 0 bases at J, with 9 bases between the two ends. CDR3 size: 14 residues. V gene TRBV2 combines with J gene TRBJ2-3; no clear D gene. Material: CD4+ T cells from blood, obtained before liver transplant. The sequence was collected from a human donor who received a liver transplant. CDR3 in DNA: TGTGCCAGCAGTCCGCACGACAGCACAGATACGCAGTATTTT. Its translation: CASSPHDSTDTQYF.